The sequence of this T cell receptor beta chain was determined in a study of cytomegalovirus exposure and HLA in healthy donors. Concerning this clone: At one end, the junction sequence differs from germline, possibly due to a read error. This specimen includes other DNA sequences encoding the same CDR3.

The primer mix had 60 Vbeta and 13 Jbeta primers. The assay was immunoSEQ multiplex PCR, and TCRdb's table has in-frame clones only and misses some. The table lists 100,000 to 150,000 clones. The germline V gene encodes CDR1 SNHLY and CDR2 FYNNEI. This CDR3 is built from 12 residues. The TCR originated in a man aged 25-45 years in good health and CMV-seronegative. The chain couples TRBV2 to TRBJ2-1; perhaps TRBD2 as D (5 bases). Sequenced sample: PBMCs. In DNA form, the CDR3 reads TGTGCTAGCACGGACGAGAGGGATGAGCAGTTCTTC. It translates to CASTDERDEQFF.